Below are 9 T cell receptor beta chains sequenced from a single sample in a study of technical replicates of blood from a few donors. Sequencing used immunoSEQ multiplex PCR; TCRdb keeps in-frame clones, though not all of them. The sample lists 95,000 to 100,000 clones, around 96% seen once, with 0.21% in the top ten. The sequencing input was T cells isolated from PBMCs. These receptors all stem from a human donor in good health.

This chain joins TRBV18 and TRBJ2-3; D gene ambiguous. Deletions cut 3 bases from V and 5 bases from J, with 9 bases between. Germline loops: CDR1 KGHSH, CDR2 LQKENI. CDR3 size: 13 residues. CDR3 sequence: CASSPPTVDTQYF. For the CDR3, the DNA is TGTGCCAGCTCACCGCCCACGGTAGATACGCAGTATTTT.

This chain uses TRBV4-1 with TRBJ1-1; no definite D call. This CDR3 contains 11 residues. Between the trimmed V and J ends, which lost 3 bases and 9 bases, there was a span of 8 bases. The germline gives CDR1 MGHRA, CDR2 YSYEKL. The CDR3 spells CASSHSRQAFF. The DNA of the CDR3 is TGCGCCAGCAGCCATAGCAGACAAGCTTTCTTT.

J is TRBJ1-2 and V is TRBV6-1; D might be TRBD1 (5 bases). V gave up 2 bases and J gave up 7 bases, with 14 bases separating them. CDR1 is MNHNS, CDR2 SASEGT, per germline. This CDR3 region has 14 residues. CDR3 protein: CASSERGYIAGYTF. As DNA, the CDR3 is TGTGCCAGCAGTGAAAGGGGTTATATCGCTGGCTACACCTTC.

The chain carries TRBV5-1 and TRBJ2-5; the match to TRBD1 covers 7 bases. V lost 4 bases to trimming and J lost 1 base; unmatched junction nucleotides: 4. Germline CDR1 and CDR2: SGHRS and YFSETQ. CDR3 length: 14 amino acids. The CDR3 bases are TGCGCCAGCAGCCGGGGACAGTTCCAAGAGACCCAGTACTTC. Its protein product is CASSRGQFQETQYF. Filled out from reference TRBV5-1 and TRBJ2-5, the complete variable domain reads KAGVTQTPRYLIKTRGQQVTLSCSPISGHRSVSWYQQTPGQGLQFLFEYFSETQRNKGNFPGRFSGRQFSNSRSEMNVSTLELGDSALYLCASSRGQFQETQYFGPGTRLLVL.

In its sample, this clone was seen once. This sequence joins TRBV6-6 and TRBJ1-5; possibly TRBD1 for D (6 bases). Germline-derived CDR1 and CDR2 are MNHNY and SVGAGI (reference sequence). This CDR3 region has 16 residues. V was cut by 2 bases and J by 6 bases, with 17 bases left in between. The CDR3 loop is CASSYRAAGVSQPQHF. CDR3 DNA sequence: TGTGCCAGCAGTTACCGTGCCGCAGGGGTTAGTCAGCCCCAGCATTTT.

V usage is TRBV18 and J usage is TRBJ1-1; perhaps TRBD1 as D (5 bases). CDR3 length equals 14 residues. The germline V gene encodes CDR1 KGHSH and CDR2 LQKENI. With 3 bases removed from V and 5 bases from J, the gap between germline ends came to 13 bases. The CDR3 DNA reads TGTGCCAGCTCACCGGGGGGGGTGGAAACTGAAGCTTTCTTT. Amino acids: CASSPGGVETEAFF.

The CDR3 DNA reads as TGTGCCAGCAGCTTACGGACAGGGATTTCAGAAGCTGAAAAACTGTTTTTT. Encoded protein: CASSLRTGISEAEKLFF. The V and J genes are TRBV5-4 and TRBJ1-4; 8 nucleotides line up with TRBD1. V trimming: 2 bases; J trimming: 7 bases; junction bases outside the gene matches: 13. Germline V gives CDR1 SGHNT, CDR2 YYREEE (reference sequence). The CDR3 consists of 17 residues.

The chain links TRBV6-8 to TRBJ1-2; D uncertain. The CDR3 is 9 residues long. Per germline, CDR1 MNHGY and CDR2 SAAAGT. Trimming shortened V by 6 bases and J by 11 bases, and 7 bases separated the two germline ends. Here the CDR3 reads CASSLLYTF. CDR3 nucleotide sequence: TGTGCCAGCAGCCTCCTGTACACCTTC.

This rearrangement joins TRBV13 to TRBJ2-7; D gene uncertain. The V end lost 4 bases, the J end lost 9 bases, and 13 bases lay between the germline ends. The CDR3 sequence is 12 residues long. Germline V gene data show CDR1 as PRHDT and CDR2 as FYEKMQ (reference sequence). Here the CDR3 DNA reads TGTGCCAGCAGCTCCTCACGGGTGCCGCAGTACTTC. Amino acid sequence: CASSSSRVPQYF.